These 9 T cell receptor beta chains share one sample of origin, sequenced in a study of CD8 T cells in Susac syndrome. It was with random hexamers that 0.5 to 1 ug RNA was reverse transcribed. Via MiXCR, TCRdb re-called the immunoSEQ multiplex PCR reads, giving one row per CDR3 protein. Counted here are around 70,000 distinct CDR3 sequences, approximately 94% occurring once; the ten biggest clones make up about 0.6%. Material: CD8+ T cells from PBMCs. Source of these receptors: a human donor with multiple sclerosis.

The genes are TRBV27 and TRBJ2-3; D is tentatively TRBD1 or TRBD2 (6 bases each). Germline CDR1 and CDR2: MNHEY and SMNVEV (reference sequence). The CDR3 totals 15 residues. Trimming left V 0 bases short and J 2 bases short, with 9 bases between. This CDR3 reads CASSLSWGATDTQYF. The CDR3 bases are TGTGCCAGCAGTTTATCCTGGGGGGCCACAGATACGCAGTATTTT.

The V gene is TRBV28, the J gene TRBJ2-7, with a tentative D call TRBD1 (6 bases). Germline V gives CDR1 MDHEN, CDR2 SYDVKM. Trimming removed 2 bases from V and 6 bases from J, with 14 bases in between. CDR3 length: 14 amino acids. The CDR3 reads CASSLTGTVSEQYF. The CDR3 DNA reads TGTGCCAGCAGTTTAACAGGGACCGTATCCGAGCAGTACTTC.

V and J are TRBV29-1 and TRBJ1-1, with D possibly TRBD1 on 6 matching bases. Trimming pared 3 bases from V and 2 bases from J, leaving 10 bases between. The CDR3 is 13 amino acids. Germline CDR1 and CDR2: SQVTM and ANQGSEA. The CDR3 loop reads CSVDGRGNTEAFF. DNA for the CDR3: TGCAGCGTTGACGGCAGGGGTAACACTGAAGCTTTCTTT.

The chain links TRBV6-5 to TRBJ2-2, with 11 bases identical to TRBD2. Trimming at V came to 3 bases and at J to 0 bases, leaving 3 bases not matched to a gene. The germline CDR1 and CDR2 sequences are MNHEY and SVGAGI. The length of the CDR3 is 17 residues. CDR3 in amino acids: CASSYPSGGTNTGELFF. CDR3 nucleotide sequence: TGTGCCAGCAGTTATCCTAGCGGGGGGACGAACACCGGGGAGCTGTTTTTT.

V usage is TRBV29-1 and J usage is TRBJ2-1; 12 nucleotides match TRBD1. The junction had 6 bases not matched to a gene; V was cut back by 5 bases and J by 7 bases. The CDR3 length is 14 residues. From germline, CDR1 is SQVTM and CDR2 ANQGSEA. The CDR3 is CSVPGQGAYNEQFF. The CDR3 nucleotides read TGCAGCGTTCCGGGACAGGGGGCTTATAATGAGCAGTTCTTC.

This chain uses TRBV4-3 with TRBJ1-1; no firm D call. The CDR3 loop spans 18 amino acids. Trimming stripped 0 bases from V and 1 base from J, with 18 bases between. Germline V gene sequence: CDR1 LGHNA, CDR2 YSLEER. As DNA, the CDR3 is TGCGCCAGCAGCCAAGAAACGGGCCTCAATGCAAGGAACACTGAAGCTTTCTTT. It translates to CASSQETGLNARNTEAFF.

J is TRBJ1-5 and V is TRBV30; 8 bases are a match to TRBD1. The V segment lost 3 bases and the J segment 5 bases; nucleotides outside the gene matches: 9. CDR3 length equals 15 residues. Per the germline V gene, CDR1 is GTSNPN and CDR2 is SVGIG (reference sequence). The CDR3 sequence is CAWSPGQGSYQPQHF. CDR3 DNA sequence: TGTGCCTGGAGCCCCGGACAGGGAAGTTATCAGCCCCAGCATTTT.

V and J are TRBV24-1 and TRBJ2-3; unclear D gene. This CDR3 contains 14 residues. Trimming removed 2 bases at V and 6 bases at J, with 11 bases between. Germline V CDR1 and CDR2: KGHDR, SFDVKD. CDR3 protein: CATSDSRVSDTQYF. Written as DNA, the CDR3 is TGTGCCACCAGTGATTCGCGAGTTTCTGATACGCAGTATTTT.

The chain employs TRBV24-1 and TRBJ2-4; 9 nucleotides line up with TRBD1. The V gene's germline CDR1 is KGHDR and CDR2 SFDVKD. J was trimmed by 9 bases and V by 7 bases; bases with no gene match: 9. This CDR3 is 14 amino acids long. CDR3 in amino acids: CATRLGQGFIIQYF. The CDR3 DNA sequence: TGTGCCACCAGGCTCGGACAGGGGTTCATCATTCAGTACTTC.